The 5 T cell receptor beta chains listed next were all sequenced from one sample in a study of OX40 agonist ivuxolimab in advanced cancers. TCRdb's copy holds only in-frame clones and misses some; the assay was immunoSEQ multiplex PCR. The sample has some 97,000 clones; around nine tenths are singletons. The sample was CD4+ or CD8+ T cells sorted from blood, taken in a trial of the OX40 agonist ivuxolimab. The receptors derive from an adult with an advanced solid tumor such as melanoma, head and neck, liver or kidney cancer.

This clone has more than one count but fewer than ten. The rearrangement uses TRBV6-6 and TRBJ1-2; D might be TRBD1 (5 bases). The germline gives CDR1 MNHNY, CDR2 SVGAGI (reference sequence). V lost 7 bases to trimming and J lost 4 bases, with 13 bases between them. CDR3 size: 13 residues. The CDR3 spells CASTRGEGYGYTF. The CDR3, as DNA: TGTGCCAGCACTCGGGGCGAGGGCTATGGCTACACCTTC.

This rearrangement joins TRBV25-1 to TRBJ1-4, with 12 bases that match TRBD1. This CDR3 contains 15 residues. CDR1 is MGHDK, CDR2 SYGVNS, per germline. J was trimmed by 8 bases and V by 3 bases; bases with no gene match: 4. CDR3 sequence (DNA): TGTGCCAGCAGTGAGTGGGACAGGGGGCGGGAAAAACTGTTTTTT. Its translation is CASSEWDRGREKLFF.

CDR3 sequence: CASRSDRGRYGYTF. The CDR3 bases are TGTGCCAGCAGGTCGGACAGGGGGCGTTATGGCTACACCTTC. The rearrangement joins TRBV27 to TRBJ1-2; 11 nucleotides align to TRBD1. Trimming removed 6 bases from V and 5 bases from J; junction bases left unmatched: 5. The germline CDR1 and CDR2 sequences are MNHEY and SMNVEV (reference sequence). There are 14 residues in the CDR3.

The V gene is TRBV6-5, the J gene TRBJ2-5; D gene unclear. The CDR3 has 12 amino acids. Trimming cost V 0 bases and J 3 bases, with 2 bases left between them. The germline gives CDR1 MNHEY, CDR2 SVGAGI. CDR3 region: CASSYSKETQYF. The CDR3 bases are TGTGCCAGCAGTTACTCCAAAGAGACCCAGTACTTC.

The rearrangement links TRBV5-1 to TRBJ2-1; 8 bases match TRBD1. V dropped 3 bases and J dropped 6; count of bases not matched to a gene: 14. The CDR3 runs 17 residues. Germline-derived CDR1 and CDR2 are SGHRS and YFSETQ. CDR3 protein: CASSSSRRDRWFNEQFF. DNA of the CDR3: TGCGCCAGCAGCTCGAGCCGACGGGACAGGTGGTTCAATGAGCAGTTCTTC.